This entry lists 25 T cell receptor beta chains sequenced from one sample in a study of shared clonotypes between healthy human individuals. Produced via immunoSEQ multiplex PCR; TCRdb's table is partial and in-frame only. This sample carries millions of clones, 85% to 95% of them seen once, and the ten largest clones take 0.14%. The sample consisted of naive CD4+ T cells sorted from blood. Subset indicated: CD45RA+ positively selected. The receptors originated from a man aged 18 to 30 in good health.

V is TRBV29-1 and J is TRBJ1-1; D is unresolved. CDR3 length: 13 amino acids. Germline lookup yields CDR1 SQVTM and CDR2 ANQGSEA. Deletions cut 3 bases from V and 0 bases from J, with 8 bases between. The CDR3 coding sequence is TGCAGCGTTGAGACCTCTTTGAACACTGAAGCTTTCTTT. It codes for CSVETSLNTEAFF.

This rearrangement joins TRBV11-3 to TRBJ2-7; 8 bases map to TRBD1. Germline trimming cut 4 bases from V and 9 bases from J; bases unmatched to any gene: 5. This CDR3 is built from 12 residues. The germline V gene has CDR1 SGHNT and CDR2 YENEEA. DNA of the CDR3: TGTGCCAGCAGCTCCCGGACAGGGAGGCAGTACTTC. This translates into CASSSRTGRQYF.

The CDR3 DNA sequence: TGTGCCAGTCGCCTAGTGCCCGGGACAGAGCAGTATTTT. Protein sequence: CASRLVPGTEQYF. The chain carries TRBV19 and TRBJ2-3; TRBD1 matches 7 bases. CDR3 length: 13 amino acids. CDR1 is LNHDA and CDR2 is SQIVND in the germline V gene (reference sequence). Germline trimming cut 8 bases from V and 11 bases from J; bases unmatched to any gene: 13.

The rearrangement links TRBV19 to TRBJ1-5; perhaps TRBD1 as D (5 bases). V was trimmed by 0 bases and J by 6 bases, leaving 18 bases between them. Germline CDR1 and CDR2: LNHDA and SQIVND (reference sequence). The CDR3 length is 17 residues. DNA for the CDR3: TGTGCCAGTAGTATAGACGCAGGGAGTTTTTGGGGTCAGCCCCAGCATTTT. Translation gives CASSIDAGSFWGQPQHF.

Points on this clone: Other DNA sequences from this sample encode an identical CDR3 as well. The chain's CDR3 is CASSLDLNSPLHF. Here the CDR3 DNA reads TGTGCCAGCAGCTTAGATTTAAATTCACCCCTCCACTTT. The rearrangement uses TRBV7-9 and TRBJ1-6; D gene uncertain. V lost 1 base and J 7 bases, leaving 5 bases between the germline ends. CDR3 size: 13 residues. CDR1 is SEHNR and CDR2 is FQNEAQ in the germline V gene (reference sequence).

There are a few counts of this clone. The chain employs TRBV18 and TRBJ1-6; possibly TRBD1 for D (5 bases). This CDR3 is 15 amino acids long. The germline CDR1 and CDR2 sequences are KGHSH and LQKENI. Trimming removed 4 bases at V and 8 bases at J, with 15 bases between. CDR3 loop: CASSRTSGRDSPLHF. The CDR3 region has the DNA TGTGCCAGCTCACGAACGTCCGGCAGGGATTCACCCCTCCACTTT.

Comment on this clone: A junction boundary mismatches the germline segment, possibly from a read error. Other nucleotide sequences in the sample specify the same CDR3. The chain uses TRBV7-7 and TRBJ2-3, with D tentatively TRBD2 (6 bases). Germline CDR1 is SSHAT and CDR2 is FNYEAQ (reference sequence). CDR3 size: 15 residues. The CDR3 here is CASSSGSGFTDTQYF. CDR3 nucleotides: TGTGCTAGCAGCTCCGGTAGCGGATTCACAGATACGCAGTATTTT.

This clone appeared a single time. This sequence joins TRBV7-2 and TRBJ2-2; D may be TRBD2 (5 bases). Looked up from germline, CDR1 is SGHTA and CDR2 is FQGNSA. Trimming removed 1 base from V and 5 bases from J, with 14 bases in between. The CDR3 sequence is 16 residues long. The CDR3 reads CASSLVATGGTGELFF. The DNA for the CDR3 is TGTGCCAGCAGCTTAGTAGCCACCGGAGGTACCGGGGAGCTGTTTTTT.

This clone was seen only once. Other DNA sequences of this sample code for an identical CDR3. This chain connects TRBV30 to TRBJ1-5; perhaps TRBD1 as D (5 bases). This CDR3 has 13 amino acids. Germline V lookup: CDR1 GTSNPN, CDR2 SVGIG (reference sequence). Trimming stripped 0 bases from V and 5 bases from J, with 8 bases between. This CDR3 reads CAWSVRGDQPQHF. The CDR3 bases are TGTGCCTGGAGTGTTAGGGGCGATCAGCCCCAGCATTTT.

Remarks on this clone: In the same sample, other DNA sequences code for this CDR3. The rearrangement uses TRBV5-1 and TRBJ2-7; TRBD1 agrees at 9 bases. Germline V gives CDR1 SGHRS, CDR2 YFSETQ. The length of the CDR3 is 14 residues. After removal of 3 bases from V and 3 bases from J, the junction contained 4 bases not matched to a gene. The CDR3: CASSSGTGFYEQYF. The CDR3 DNA follows: TGCGCCAGCAGCTCCGGGACAGGGTTCTACGAGCAGTACTTC. Using reference TRBV5-1 and TRBJ2-7 for the parts outside the CDR3, the full variable domain is KAGVTQTPRYLIKTRGQQVTLSCSPISGHRSVSWYQQTPGQGLQFLFEYFSETQRNKGNFPGRFSGRQFSNSRSEMNVSTLELGDSALYLCASSSGTGFYEQYFGPGTRLTVT.

About this clone itself: Other DNA sequences from this sample encode an identical CDR3 as well. The gene calls are TRBV6-5 and TRBJ2-2, with D unresolved. V lost 6 bases, J lost 5 bases, and 13 bases lay in between. Germline assignment: CDR1 MNHEY and CDR2 SVGAGI. The length of the CDR3 is 14 residues. CDR3 protein: CASSTLTDTGELFF. CDR3 nucleotide sequence: TGTGCCAGCAGCACACTGACGGATACCGGGGAGCTGTTTTTT.

CDR3 nucleotide sequence: TGTGCCAGCAGATTAAAGGGGACAGGGGACTACGAGCAGTACTTC. Amino acids: CASRLKGTGDYEQYF. V gene TRBV6-1 combines with J gene TRBJ2-7; 10 bases are a match to TRBD1. CDR1 and CDR2 (germline): MNHNS, SASEGT. Trimming took 6 bases from V and 3 from J; bases not matched to a gene: 8. This CDR3 contains 15 residues.

The chain has TRBV2 and TRBJ2-7; unclear D gene. V lost 0 bases, J lost 1 base, and 7 bases lay in between. Germline lookup yields CDR1 SNHLY and CDR2 FYNNEI. The CDR3 is 14 residues long. The CDR3 region has the DNA TGTGCCAGCAGTGAAGCGGTGGGTTCCTACGAGCAGTACTTC. Translating it yields CASSEAVGSYEQYF.

The chain is built from TRBV30 and TRBJ1-3; the D gene is possibly TRBD1 (6 bases). The CDR3 consists of 17 residues. V was pared by 0 bases and J by 2 bases, with 17 bases between. Germline CDR1 reads GTSNPN; CDR2 reads SVGIG (reference sequence). The DNA of the CDR3 is TGTGCCTGGAGTGTACGCCCGGGGGGGCAGACTGGAAACACCATATATTTT. Residues: CAWSVRPGGQTGNTIYF.

The chain uses TRBV7-8 and TRBJ2-1, with 8 bases identical to TRBD2. CDR1 is SGHVS, CDR2 FQNEAQ, per germline. The CDR3 is made up of 20 amino acids. Trimming at V came to 4 bases and at J to 3 bases, leaving 20 bases not matched to a gene. CDR3 in DNA: TGTGCCAGCAGCTCTAGTTTGTTAGGAGCTAGCGGGCTTGACTACAATGAGCAGTTCTTC. It specifies CASSSSLLGASGLDYNEQFF.

The chain employs TRBV10-1 and TRBJ1-2; 9 nucleotides agree with TRBD1. Germline CDR1 and CDR2: WNHNN and SYGVQD (reference sequence). With V trimmed by 8 bases and J by 8 bases, 9 bases remained unmatched. The CDR3 spans 13 residues. This chain's CDR3 is CASAPDRGGGYTF. The CDR3 nucleotides are TGCGCCAGCGCTCCGGACAGGGGTGGAGGCTACACCTTC.

The V call is TRBV2, the J call TRBJ2-3, with TRBD2 matching 13 bases. V gave up 4 bases and J gave up 5 bases; unmatched junction bases: 3. The CDR3 runs 15 residues. Germline V gene lookup returns CDR1 SNHLY and CDR2 FYNNEI. As DNA, the CDR3 is TGTGCCAGCAGTGGGACTAGCGGGGGAAAAGATACGCAGTATTTT. It yields the protein CASSGTSGGKDTQYF. The entire variable domain, with the rest obtained from reference TRBV2 and TRBJ2-3, is as follows: EPEVTQTPSHQVTQMGQEVILRCVPISNHLYFYWYRQILGQKVEFLVSFYNNEISEKSEIFDDQFSVERPDGSNFTLKIRSTKLEDSAMYFCASSGTSGGKDTQYFGPGTRLTVL.

The gene calls are TRBV18 and TRBJ2-5; D is perhaps TRBD1 or TRBD2 (5 bases each). CDR1 and CDR2 (germline): KGHSH, LQKENI. The CDR3 totals 14 residues. V was shortened by 4 bases and J by 5 bases, with 14 bases between the two germline ends. Here the CDR3 reads CASSQPGAGETQYF. Written as DNA, the CDR3 is TGTGCCAGCTCACAGCCCGGGGCTGGGGAGACCCAGTACTTC.

This sequence joins TRBV7-2 and TRBJ2-1; D gene ambiguous. Per germline, CDR1 SGHTA and CDR2 FQGNSA. This CDR3 is 16 amino acids long. Trimming pared 1 base from V and 2 bases from J, leaving 12 bases between. CDR3 nucleotide sequence: TGTGCCAGCAGCTTAGAATCTACAAACACCTACAATGAGCAGTTCTTC. Protein sequence: CASSLESTNTYNEQFF.

Written as DNA, the CDR3 is TGTGCCTGGAGTGCCTCACAGGGTAGACCGGCCCAGCATTTT. This codes for CAWSASQGRPAQHF. The chain recombines TRBV30 with TRBJ1-5; perhaps TRBD1 as D (6 bases). Deletions cut 1 base from V and 11 bases from J, with 18 bases between. Looked up from germline, CDR1 is GTSNPN and CDR2 is SVGIG (reference sequence). The CDR3 covers 14 residues.

Concerning this clone: Other DNA sequences in this sample translate to the same CDR3. The chain employs TRBV19 and TRBJ1-2, with D perhaps TRBD1 (6 bases). The length of the CDR3 is 13 residues. Germline V gene sequence: CDR1 LNHDA, CDR2 SQIVND (reference sequence). Trimming stripped 6 bases from V and 8 bases from J, with 16 bases between. The CDR3 nucleotides are TGTGCCAGTAGCATACAGGGTAGGGACGGCTACACCTTC. Its translation is CASSIQGRDGYTF.

For the CDR3, the DNA is TGCGCCAGCAGCAGACAGGCCCAGGAAAAACTGTTTTTT. Amino acids: CASSRQAQEKLFF. The J gene is TRBJ1-4, the V gene TRBV4-1; tentative D call: TRBD1 (6 bases). The V gene's germline CDR1 is MGHRA and CDR2 YSYEKL. Trimming cost V 5 bases and J 8 bases, with 12 bases left between them. The CDR3 covers 13 residues.

V is TRBV5-4 and J is TRBJ1-6, with D unclear. From germline, CDR1 is SGHNT and CDR2 YYREEE (reference sequence). V lost 0 bases, J lost 3 bases, and 4 bases lay in between. The CDR3 sequence is 14 residues long. The CDR3 protein is CASSLAVYNSPLHF. CDR3 nucleotide sequence: TGTGCCAGCAGCTTGGCCGTCTATAATTCACCCCTCCACTTT. The full variable domain, rest sourced from reference TRBV5-4 and TRBJ1-6, is ETGVTQSPTHLIKTRGQQVTLRCSSQSGHNTVSWYQQALGQGPQFIFQYYREEENGRGNFPPRFSGLQFPNYSSELNVNALELDDSALYLCASSLAVYNSPLHFGNGTRLTVT.

In regard to this clone: Within the sample, other DNA sequences also encode this same CDR3. The chain uses TRBV7-9 and TRBJ2-2, with unresolved D. The CDR3 length is 12 residues. Trimming removed 5 bases at V and 7 bases at J, with 8 bases between. CDR1 and CDR2 (germline): SEHNR, FQNEAQ (reference sequence). Here the CDR3 DNA reads TGTGCCAGCAGCCCCTTGAGCGGGGAGCTGTTTTTT. Protein: CASSPLSGELFF. Using reference TRBV7-9 and TRBJ2-2 for the parts outside the CDR3, the full variable domain is DTGVSQNPRHKITKRGQNVTFRCDPISEHNRLYWYRQTLGQGPEFLTYFQNEAQLEKSRLLSDRFSAERPKGSFSTLEIQRTEQGDSAMYLCASSPLSGELFFGEGSRLTVL.

The rearrangement uses TRBV10-3 and TRBJ1-1; TRBD1 aligns across 11 bases. In germline, CDR1 is ENHRY, CDR2 SYGVKD. V shed 0 bases and J 3 bases; nucleotides not matched to a gene: 12. The CDR3 is 19 residues long. CDR3 region: CAISESTGTGGFYDTEAFF. The DNA of the CDR3 is TGTGCCATCAGTGAGTCGACGGGGACAGGGGGTTTTTACGACACTGAAGCTTTCTTT.